This T cell receptor (beta chain) stems from a study of blood T cell repertoires in COVID-19 (dated by TCRdb to 2019 to 2021). Some background on the complete study: The collaborator samples originated in the United States, Italy and Spain and spanned the acute and convalescent phases of COVID-19. The material from the prospective study consisted of cDNA or gDNA derived from T cells, B-cell-depleted T cells, or PBMCs. The dataset comprised deeply sampled blood TCRbeta repertoires from subjects exposed to, actively infected with, or recovered from COVID-19. The repertoires were released in a freely available public database meant as a resource for research on the immune response to SARS-CoV-2. Samples were obtained from the ongoing ImmuneRACE study (first 160 participants) and from some 1,300 subjects provided by 6 global collaborators. Nearly every sample came with metadata listing a de-identified subject ID, COVID-19 status, age in years and sex. Where available, HLA class I and class II types were taken from metadata supplied by the sample provider and were not determined by assay-based typing.

Note on this clone: Its antigen target is currently unknown. The input lacks base qualities; no much larger clone sits a single base away.

The collaborating institutions used their own protocols to collect whole blood in K2EDTA tubes. Collaborator samples were shipped for TCRbeta analysis as frozen whole blood, isolated PBMCs, or DNA extracted from either sample type. The immunoSEQ Assay, a bias-controlled multiplex PCR, was used to amplify TCRbeta CDR3 regions from genomic DNA. From the authors' description of their analysis: The number of nucleated cells in each sample was estimated by amplification of reference gene primers within the assay. To quantify the absolute abundance of each unique TCRbeta CDR3 rearrangement, sequence reads were collapsed and filtered. For each sample, productive Simpson clonality was calculated by taking the square root of Simpson's diversity index across productive rearrangements. Sourced from immuneACCESS, this table was stored by TCRdb with only in-frame sequences that have V and J called. A share of the clones is absent; for the studies checked, an unresolved V gene accounts for under half, and the remainder has no known explanation. The DNA was the basis for D and trimming; V, J and clone size are from that table. The sample data list 120,000 or so clones, and around 82% of these were observed just once. Over 10% of the sample is taken by the ten largest.

Findings and caveats that apply to the study as a whole: The amount of clinical and demographic metadata varied by source and participant and was provided uncurated.

Inclusive of the bounding cysteine and phenylalanine, the CDR3 is 15 residues long. Solely the CDR3 DNA is kept, with 45 bases framed from the first base. V lost 1 base and J lost 5 bases; the stretch between them is 14 bases long. CDR1 LNHDA and CDR2 SQIVND are derived from the germline V gene (reference sequence). The receptor chain draws on TRBV19 and TRBJ1-2, with TRBD1 tentatively as D gene (5 bases match). Sequenced input: peripheral blood. The TCR sequence derives from a human donor in a cohort sampled during active COVID-19. The sequenced DNA: TGTGCCAGTAGTATAGGTTCCGGGACTGCTTATGGCTACACCTTC. This is translated as CASSIGSGTAYGYTF.